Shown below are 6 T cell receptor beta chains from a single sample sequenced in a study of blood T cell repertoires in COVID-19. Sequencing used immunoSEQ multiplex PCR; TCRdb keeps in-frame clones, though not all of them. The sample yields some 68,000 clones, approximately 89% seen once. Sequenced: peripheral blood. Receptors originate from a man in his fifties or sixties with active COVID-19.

DNA of the CDR3: TGTGCCAGTAGTCGGGACAGGGGTGCAGAGACCCAGTACTTC. Residues: CASSRDRGAETQYF. The rearrangement links TRBV19 to TRBJ2-5; 10 bases map to TRBD1. Germline V lookup: CDR1 LNHDA, CDR2 SQIVND (reference sequence). Trimming cost V 5 bases and J 4 bases; bases outside gene matches: 4. CDR3 length: 14 amino acids.

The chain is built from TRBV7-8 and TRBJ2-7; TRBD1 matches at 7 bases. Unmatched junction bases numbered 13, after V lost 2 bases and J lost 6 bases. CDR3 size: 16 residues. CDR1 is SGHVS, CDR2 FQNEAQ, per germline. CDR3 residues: CASSLYRGQVALEQYF. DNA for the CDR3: TGTGCCAGCAGCTTATATAGAGGACAGGTGGCTCTCGAGCAGTACTTC. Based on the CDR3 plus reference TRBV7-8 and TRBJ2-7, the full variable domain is GAGVSQSPRYKVAKRGQDVALRCDPISGHVSLFWYQQALGQGPEFLTYFQNEAQLDKSGLPSDRFFAERPEGSVSTLKIQRTQQEDSAVYLCASSLYRGQVALEQYFGPGTRLTVT.

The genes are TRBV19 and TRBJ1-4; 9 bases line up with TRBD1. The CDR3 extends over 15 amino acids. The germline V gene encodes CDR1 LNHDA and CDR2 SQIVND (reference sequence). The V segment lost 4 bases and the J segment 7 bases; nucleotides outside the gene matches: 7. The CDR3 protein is CASSRDRVRSEKLFF. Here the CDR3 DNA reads TGTGCCAGTAGTAGGGACAGGGTCCGAAGTGAAAAACTGTTTTTT.

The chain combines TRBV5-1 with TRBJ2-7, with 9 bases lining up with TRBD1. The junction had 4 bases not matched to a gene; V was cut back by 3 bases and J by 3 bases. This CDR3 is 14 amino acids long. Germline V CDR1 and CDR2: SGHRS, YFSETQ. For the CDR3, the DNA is TGCGCCAGCAGCTGGACAGGGGTCAACTACGAGCAGTACTTC. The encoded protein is CASSWTGVNYEQYF.

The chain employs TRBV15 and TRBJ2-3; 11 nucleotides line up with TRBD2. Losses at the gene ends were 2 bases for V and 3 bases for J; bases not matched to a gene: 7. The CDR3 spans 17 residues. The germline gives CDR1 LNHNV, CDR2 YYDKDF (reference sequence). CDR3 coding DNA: TGTGCCACCAGCAGATATAGCGGGGGGGATAATACAGATACGCAGTATTTT. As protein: CATSRYSGGDNTDTQYF.

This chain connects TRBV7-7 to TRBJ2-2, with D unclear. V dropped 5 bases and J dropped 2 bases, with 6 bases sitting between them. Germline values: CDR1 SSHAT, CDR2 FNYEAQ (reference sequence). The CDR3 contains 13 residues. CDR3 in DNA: TGTGCCAGCAGCCCTAGTAACACCGGGGAGCTGTTTTTT. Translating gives CASSPSNTGELFF.